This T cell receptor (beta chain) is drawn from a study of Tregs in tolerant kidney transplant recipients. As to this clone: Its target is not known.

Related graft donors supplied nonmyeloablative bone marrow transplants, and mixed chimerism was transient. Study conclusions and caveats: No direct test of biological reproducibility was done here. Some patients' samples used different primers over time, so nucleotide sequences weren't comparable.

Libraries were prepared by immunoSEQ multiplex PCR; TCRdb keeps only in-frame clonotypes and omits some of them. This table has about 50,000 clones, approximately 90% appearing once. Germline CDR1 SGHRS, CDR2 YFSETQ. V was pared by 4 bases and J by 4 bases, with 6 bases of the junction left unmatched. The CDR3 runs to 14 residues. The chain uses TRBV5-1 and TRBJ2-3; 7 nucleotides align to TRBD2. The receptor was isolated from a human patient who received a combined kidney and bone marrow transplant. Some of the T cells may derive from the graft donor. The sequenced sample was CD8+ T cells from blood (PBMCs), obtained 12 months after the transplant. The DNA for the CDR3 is TGCGCCAGCAGCCTGGCGGGGGAGCCAGATACGCAGTATTTT. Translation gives CASSLAGEPDTQYF. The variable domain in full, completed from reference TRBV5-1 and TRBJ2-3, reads KAGVTQTPRYLIKTRGQQVTLSCSPISGHRSVSWYQQTPGQGLQFLFEYFSETQRNKGNFPGRFSGRQFSNSRSEMNVSTLELGDSALYLCASSLAGEPDTQYFGPGTRLTVL.